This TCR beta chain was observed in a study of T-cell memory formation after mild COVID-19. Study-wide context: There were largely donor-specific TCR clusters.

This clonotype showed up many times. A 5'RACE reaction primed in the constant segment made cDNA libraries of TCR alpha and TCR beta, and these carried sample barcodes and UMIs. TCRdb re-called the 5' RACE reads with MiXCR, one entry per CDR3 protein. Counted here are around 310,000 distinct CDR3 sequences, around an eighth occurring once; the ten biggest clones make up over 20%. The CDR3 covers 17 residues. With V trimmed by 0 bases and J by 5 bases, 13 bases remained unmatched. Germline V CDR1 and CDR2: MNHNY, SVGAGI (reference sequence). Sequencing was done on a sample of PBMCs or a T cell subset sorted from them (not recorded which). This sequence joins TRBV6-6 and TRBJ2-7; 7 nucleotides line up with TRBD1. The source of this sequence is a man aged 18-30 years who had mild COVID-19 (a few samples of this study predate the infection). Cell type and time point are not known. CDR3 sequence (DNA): TGTGCCAGCAGTTACTCGGGGCCCCAGGGGGTTTACCACGAGCAGTACTTC. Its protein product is CASSYSGPQGVYHEQYF.